This passage covers 24 T cell receptor beta chains from one sample sequenced in a study of shared clonotypes between healthy human individuals. Naive CD8 cells lacked CD45RO, underwent positive selection for CCR7 and left out terminally differentiated effector memory CD45RA+ cells. Profiling relied on immunoSEQ multiplex PCR, and the TCRdb table lists in-frame clones only, not all of them. The repertoire holds some 600,000 clones, approximately 96% seen once, with 0.11% in the top ten. Sequencing used naive CD8+ T cells sorted from blood. These receptors all come from a woman aged 25 to 39 in good health.

This clone showed up just a few times. The sample holds other DNA sequences that translate to the same CDR3. The chain combines TRBV5-4 with TRBJ2-7; no reliable D call. The length of the CDR3 is 11 residues. CDR1 and CDR2 from the germline V gene are SGHNT and YYREEE (reference sequence). The V gene lost 0 bases and the J gene lost 4 bases, with 2 bases spanning the gap. Here the CDR3 DNA reads TGTGCCAGCAGCTTGGGTTACGAGCAGTACTTC. The encoded protein is CASSLGYEQYF.

About this clone itself: Other DNA sequences in this sample translate to the same CDR3. The rearrangement uses TRBV29-1 and TRBJ2-7; unclear D gene. This CDR3 is built from 12 residues. Germline V gives CDR1 SQVTM, CDR2 ANQGSEA. The V and J ends lost 0 bases and 4 bases respectively, with 7 bases between them. CDR3 bases: TGCAGCGTTGAAGATCTAGGGTACGAGCAGTACTTC. It specifies CSVEDLGYEQYF.

This chain joins TRBV5-6 and TRBJ1-3; D is uncertain. Trimming took 2 bases from V and 4 from J, leaving 10 bases between them. CDR1 is SGHDT, CDR2 YYEEEE, per germline. The CDR3 consists of 14 residues. The CDR3 is CASSFGRAGNTIYF. CDR3 nucleotides: TGTGCCAGCAGCTTCGGGCGAGCAGGAAACACCATATATTTT.

This chain links TRBV7-9 with TRBJ1-1, with 7 bases lining up with TRBD1. With 5 bases clipped from V and 7 bases from J, the junction kept 10 bases outside the gene matches. In germline, CDR1 is SEHNR, CDR2 FQNEAQ (reference sequence). There are 14 residues in the CDR3. The CDR3, as DNA: TGTGCCAGCAGCGCCCCTGACAGGGAAGGTGAAGCTTTCTTT. Translated, it gives CASSAPDREGEAFF.

The gene calls are TRBV6-1 and TRBJ2-7; D is undetermined. The length of the CDR3 is 14 residues. Germline V CDR1 and CDR2: MNHNS, SASEGT. V was cut by 0 bases and J by 0 bases, with 6 bases left in between. Written as DNA, the CDR3 is TGTGCCAGCAGTGAAGCGCTCGGCTCCTACGAGCAGTACTTC. This codes for CASSEALGSYEQYF.

This clone was found once. The chain is built from TRBV11-1 and TRBJ2-7, with 7 bases aligning to TRBD1. The V and J ends lost 2 bases and 2 bases, in that order; junction bases with no gene match: 6. CDR3 size: 15 residues. Germline-derived CDR1 and CDR2 are SGHAT and FQDESV (reference sequence). CDR3: CASSLLGQVPYEQYF. Written as DNA, the CDR3 is TGTGCCAGCAGCTTACTAGGACAGGTTCCCTACGAGCAGTACTTC.

The chain links TRBV2 to TRBJ2-7; D is uncertain. Trimming took 6 bases from V and 2 from J, leaving 2 bases between them. The CDR3 length is 10 residues. Per the germline V gene, CDR1 is SNHLY and CDR2 is FYNNEI. CDR3 in DNA: TGTGCCAGCAGGGCCTACGAGCAGTACTTC. Its protein product is CASRAYEQYF.

V gene TRBV6-5 combines with J gene TRBJ1-4; TRBD1 is a possible D gene (5 bases). V was clipped by 6 bases and J by 8 bases, with 13 bases between them. CDR3 size: 13 residues. Per the germline V gene, CDR1 is MNHEY and CDR2 is SVGAGI. This chain's CDR3 is CASRGGVREKLFF. The CDR3 DNA reads as TGTGCCAGCAGGGGAGGGGTTCGGGAAAAACTGTTTTTT.

The V and J genes are TRBV29-1 and TRBJ2-7, with 7 nucleotides matching TRBD2. Germline CDR1 SQVTM, CDR2 ANQGSEA. The ends lost 3 bases at V and 1 base at J; junction bases unmatched: 9. The length of the CDR3 is 15 residues. Here the CDR3 reads CSVEGGDLESYEQYF. The CDR3 DNA reads as TGCAGCGTTGAGGGGGGGGACCTCGAATCCTACGAGCAGTACTTC.

This chain connects TRBV7-9 to TRBJ2-5, with D perhaps assigned TRBD1 or TRBD2 (5 bases each). The assigned J gene may be wrong: the sequence end matches TRBJ2-7 better. Germline CDR1 SEHNR, CDR2 FQNEAQ (reference sequence). The CDR3 runs 14 residues. This chain's CDR3 is CASSPTGTPYEQYF. As DNA, the CDR3 is TGTGCCAGCAGCCCTACCGGGACCCCTTACGAGCAGTACTTC.

In its sample, this clone was seen once. The CDR3 loop is CASSLDSSYNSPLHF. The CDR3, as DNA: TGCGCCAGCAGCCTGGACAGCTCCTATAATTCACCCCTCCACTTT. The rearrangement joins TRBV5-1 to TRBJ1-6; D possibly corresponds to TRBD1 (6 bases). Trimming took off 4 bases at V and 0 bases at J, with 8 bases between the two ends. The CDR3 has 15 residues. CDR1 and CDR2 from the germline V gene are SGHRS and YFSETQ.

This clone was observed once. V gene TRBV5-1 combines with J gene TRBJ2-3; 11 bases fit TRBD2. Per the germline V gene, CDR1 is SGHRS and CDR2 is YFSETQ. The J segment lost 5 bases and the V segment lost 2 bases, leaving 13 bases of the junction unmatched. The CDR3 runs to 18 residues. The CDR3 DNA reads as TGCGCCAGCAGCTTTAAGACTAGCGGGAAGTCATCGCGAGATACGCAGTATTTT. Translated, it gives CASSFKTSGKSSRDTQYF.

V and J are TRBV9 and TRBJ2-3, with D perhaps assigned TRBD1 or TRBD2 (5 bases each). Per germline, CDR1 SGDLS and CDR2 YYNGEE. The CDR3 spans 17 residues. With 4 bases removed from V and 2 bases from J, the gap between germline ends came to 20 bases. DNA of the CDR3: TGTGCCAGCAGCCCCCGAACGGGGCGCGGTTACACAGATACGCAGTATTTT. Its protein is CASSPRTGRGYTDTQYF.

This chain links TRBV7-6 with TRBJ2-2; 8 nucleotides match TRBD1. The CDR3 contains 16 residues. V was clipped by 4 bases and J by 2 bases; unmatched bases: 6. Germline lookup yields CDR1 SGHVS and CDR2 FNYEAQ. CDR3 amino acids: CASSSTGQANTGELFF. The CDR3 DNA reads as TGTGCCAGCAGCTCAACGGGACAGGCAAACACCGGGGAGCTGTTTTTT.

In this sample, this clone turned up once. The chain has TRBV6-5 and TRBJ2-4; 8 bases match TRBD1. CDR1 is MNHEY and CDR2 is SVGAGI in the germline V gene. The CDR3 runs 14 residues. The ends lost 6 bases at V and 6 bases at J; junction bases unmatched: 7. CDR3 protein: CASSPQGAGNIQYF. The CDR3 DNA sequence: TGTGCCAGCAGCCCCCAGGGGGCGGGAAACATTCAGTACTTC.

The V and J genes are TRBV7-9 and TRBJ2-3; D might be TRBD2 (6 bases). V was shortened by 2 bases and J by 3 bases, with 15 bases between the two germline ends. From germline, CDR1 is SEHNR and CDR2 FQNEAQ (reference sequence). The CDR3 length is 16 residues. The CDR3 nucleotides read TGTGCCAGCAGCTTACAGCTGAGACTAGAGACAGATACGCAGTATTTT. The encoded protein is CASSLQLRLETDTQYF.

This chain uses TRBV5-4 with TRBJ2-3, with 7 bases fitting TRBD2. V shed 0 bases, J shed 2 bases, and the junction held 6 bases outside the gene matches. The CDR3 covers 16 residues. The V gene's germline CDR1 is SGHNT and CDR2 YYREEE (reference sequence). The CDR3 bases are TGTGCCAGCAGCTTGGCAACTAGCGAGTACACAGATACGCAGTATTTT. Translating gives CASSLATSEYTDTQYF.

This chain's CDR3 is CASSVGASGRADTQYF. Written as DNA, the CDR3 is TGTGCCAGCAGCGTAGGGGCTAGCGGGAGGGCAGATACGCAGTATTTT. The chain combines TRBV9 with TRBJ2-3, with 12 bases identical to TRBD2. This CDR3 contains 16 residues. Germline V lookup: CDR1 SGDLS, CDR2 YYNGEE. V lost 0 bases to trimming and J lost 4 bases; unmatched junction nucleotides: 3.

The rearrangement uses TRBV10-3 and TRBJ2-7, with D perhaps TRBD2 (7 bases). In germline, CDR1 is ENHRY, CDR2 SYGVKD. The CDR3 contains 13 residues. V lost 7 bases, J lost 6 bases, and 16 bases lay in between. CDR3 loop: CAIMGGPTGEQYF. DNA for the CDR3: TGTGCCATCATGGGGGGGCCGACAGGCGAGCAGTACTTC.

The chain couples TRBV5-8 to TRBJ2-5, with TRBD2 identical over 8 bases. Germline V gene data show CDR1 as SGHTS and CDR2 as YDEGEE. After removal of 1 base from V and 5 bases from J, the junction contained 7 bases not matched to a gene. The CDR3 runs 15 residues. In DNA form, the CDR3 reads TGTGCCAGCAGCTTGAGCGGGAGTCCCTGGGAGACCCAGTACTTC. This encodes CASSLSGSPWETQYF.

The V gene is TRBV18, the J gene TRBJ1-3; D is unclear. This CDR3 is built from 14 residues. The germline V gene has CDR1 KGHSH and CDR2 LQKENI. Trimming took 0 bases from V and 7 from J, leaving 10 bases between them. CDR3 region: CASSPPAGRNTIYF. CDR3 nucleotide sequence: TGTGCCAGCTCACCACCGGCAGGAAGGAACACCATATATTTT.

The V and J genes are TRBV2 and TRBJ1-3; 8 positions match TRBD1. J was trimmed by 5 bases and V by 7 bases; bases with no gene match: 10. This CDR3 spans 15 amino acids. CDR1 and CDR2 from the germline V gene are SNHLY and FYNNEI. The CDR3 sequence is CASTPGTGHRNTIYF. The CDR3, as DNA: TGTGCCAGCACCCCAGGGACAGGCCACAGAAACACCATATATTTT.

This clone was detected once. The chain joins TRBV6-1 to TRBJ1-1; the D gene is possibly TRBD1 (5 bases). V gave up 8 bases and J gave up 0 bases, with 16 bases separating them. This CDR3 region has 15 residues. Germline-derived CDR1 and CDR2 are MNHNS and SASEGT. The chain's CDR3 is CASFFSRGVNTEAFF. CDR3 nucleotide sequence: TGTGCCAGCTTTTTTTCCCGGGGGGTGAACACTGAAGCTTTCTTT.

This chain uses TRBV7-8 with TRBJ2-1, with 8 bases matching TRBD2. The ends lost 5 bases at V and 1 base at J; junction bases unmatched: 4. In germline, CDR1 is SGHVS, CDR2 FQNEAQ. The CDR3 length is 15 residues. The CDR3 sequence: CASSKLAGSYNEQFF. CDR3 nucleotide sequence: TGTGCCAGCAGCAAGCTAGCGGGTTCCTACAATGAGCAGTTCTTC. The entire variable domain, with the rest obtained from reference TRBV7-8 and TRBJ2-1, is as follows: GAGVSQSPRYKVAKRGQDVALRCDPISGHVSLFWYQQALGQGPEFLTYFQNEAQLDKSGLPSDRFFAERPEGSVSTLKIQRTQQEDSAVYLCASSKLAGSYNEQFFGPGTRLTVL.